This TCR beta chain was sequenced during a study of sequential checkpoint blockade in melanoma. Produced via immunoSEQ multiplex PCR; TCRdb's table is partial and in-frame only. The table has about 4,700 clones, about 79% seen once. Treatment of the sample: randomized to nivolumab then ipilimumab (arm A) or the reverse (arm B). None of the patients previously received DNA-damaging chemotherapy. The sequencing here drew on CD8+ T cells sorted from blood (inferred from file names), taken from a patient given nivolumab and ipilimumab in sequence. This clonotype was sampled from a human patient with melanoma. Some clones in this sample may be carry-over from other donors' samples.

The CDR3 loop is CASSQGVQAPLYGYTF. The CDR3 nucleotides read TGTGCCAGCAGCCAAGGAGTACAGGCCCCACTCTATGGCTACACCTTC. The rearrangement links TRBV4-2 to TRBJ1-2; a possible D gene is TRBD1 (5 bases). V lost 1 base to trimming and J lost 4 bases, with 16 bases between them. The CDR3 is 16 residues long. Germline V lookup: CDR1 LGHNA, CDR2 YNFKEQ.